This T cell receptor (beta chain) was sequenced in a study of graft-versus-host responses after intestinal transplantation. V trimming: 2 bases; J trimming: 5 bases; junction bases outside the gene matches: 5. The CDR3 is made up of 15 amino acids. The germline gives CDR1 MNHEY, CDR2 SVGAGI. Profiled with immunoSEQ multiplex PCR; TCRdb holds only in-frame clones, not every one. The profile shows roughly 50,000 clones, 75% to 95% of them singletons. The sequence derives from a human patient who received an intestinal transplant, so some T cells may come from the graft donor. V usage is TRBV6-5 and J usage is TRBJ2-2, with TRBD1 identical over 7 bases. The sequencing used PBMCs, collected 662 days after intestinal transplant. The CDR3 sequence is CASSYRGHLTGELFF. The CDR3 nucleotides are TGTGCCAGCAGTTACAGGGGGCACCTAACCGGGGAGCTGTTTTTT.